The 19 T cell receptor beta chains reported below all come from one sample, sequenced in a study of CD8 T cells in Susac syndrome. Reverse transcription of roughly 0.5 to 1 ug RNA was carried out with random hexamers. TCRdb processed the immunoSEQ multiplex PCR reads anew with MiXCR; each CDR3 protein has one entry. The sample yields some 120,000 distinct CDR3 sequences, about 90% seen once. The sample was CD4+ T cells from PBMCs. The receptors shown here come from a human donor in good health.

The gene calls are TRBV4-1 and TRBJ1-2; D not resolved. The CDR3 has 12 residues. Between the trimmed V and J ends, which lost 6 bases and 0 bases, there was a span of 5 bases. Per germline, CDR1 MGHRA and CDR2 YSYEKL. CDR3 residues: CASRGSNYGYTF. The CDR3 coding sequence is TGCGCCAGCAGGGGCTCTAACTATGGCTACACCTTC.

The J gene is TRBJ1-1, the V gene TRBV7-9, with D possibly matching TRBD1 (5 bases). CDR3 length: 14 residues. Germline assignment: CDR1 SEHNR and CDR2 FQNEAQ (reference sequence). The germline V and J ends were trimmed by 1 base and 10 bases, with 16 bases remaining between them. CDR3 residues: CASSLVREAGIAFF. The DNA for the CDR3 is TGTGCCAGCAGCTTAGTACGAGAGGCAGGGATAGCTTTCTTT.

This sequence joins TRBV6-2 or TRBV6-3 and TRBJ2-4; TRBD1 matches at 8 bases. The ends lost 5 bases at V and 0 bases at J; junction bases unmatched: 6. This CDR3 has 16 residues. CDR1 and CDR2 from the germline V gene are MNHEY and SVGEGT. CDR3 sequence: CASSGDRGLAKNIQYF. The CDR3 DNA reads as TGTGCCAGCAGTGGCGACAGGGGCCTAGCCAAAAACATTCAGTACTTC.

This sequence joins TRBV29-1 and TRBJ2-4; 9 nucleotides match TRBD1. The CDR3 has 13 residues. Germline loops: CDR1 SQVTM, CDR2 ANQGSEA. V dropped 7 bases and J dropped 5; count of bases not matched to a gene: 6. In DNA form, the CDR3 reads TGCAGCGGGGGGACAGGGTGGGAAAACATTCAGTACTTC. This codes for CSGGTGWENIQYF.

This chain joins TRBV2 and TRBJ1-2; 7 positions agree with TRBD1. Germline V gene lookup returns CDR1 SNHLY and CDR2 FYNNEI. The CDR3 length is 15 residues. The ends lost 5 bases at V and 6 bases at J; junction bases unmatched: 12. The CDR3 is CASSLRQGLADGYTF. For the CDR3, the DNA is TGTGCCAGCAGTCTACGACAGGGTTTAGCTGATGGCTACACCTTC. The full variable domain, completed using reference TRBV2 and TRBJ1-2, is EPEVTQTPSHQVTQMGQEVILRCVPISNHLYFYWYRQILGQKVEFLVSFYNNEISEKSEIFDDQFSVERPDGSNFTLKIRSTKLEDSAMYFCASSLRQGLADGYTFGSGTRLTVV.

The chain is built from TRBV11-2 and TRBJ2-3; 8 bases line up with TRBD1. CDR3 length equals 20 residues. The ends lost 0 bases at V and 3 bases at J; junction bases unmatched: 17. Germline CDR1 reads SGHAT; CDR2 reads FQNNGV. The chain's CDR3 is CASSLDPQARTGGKTDTQYF. CDR3 bases: TGTGCCAGCAGCTTAGATCCCCAAGCGCGCACAGGGGGGAAAACAGATACGCAGTATTTT.

This clonotype was recorded a few times. The chain recombines TRBV29-1 with TRBJ2-7; TRBD2 aligns across 7 bases. V trimming: 6 bases; J trimming: 3 bases; junction bases outside the gene matches: 8. The length of the CDR3 is 13 residues. Germline V gene lookup returns CDR1 SQVTM and CDR2 ANQGSEA. CDR3 coding DNA: TGCAGCGTACTCGGACTAGTCGACTACGAGCAGTACTTC. Its translation is CSVLGLVDYEQYF.

The chain is built from TRBV11-2 and TRBJ2-2; maybe TRBD2 (6 bases). Germline V gene lookup returns CDR1 SGHAT and CDR2 FQNNGV. The CDR3 covers 14 residues. The V gene lost 5 bases and the J gene lost 7 bases, with 14 bases spanning the gap. Written as DNA, the CDR3 is TGTGCCAGCAGCCCGAGACTAGTGTTCGGGGAGCTGTTTTTT. Its translation is CASSPRLVFGELFF.

This chain connects TRBV5-4 to TRBJ2-3; D remains unclear. The V end lost 0 bases, the J end lost 5 bases, and 7 bases lay between the germline ends. Germline-derived CDR1 and CDR2 are SGHNT and YYREEE (reference sequence). The CDR3 length is 13 residues. CDR3 sequence reads: CASSLGWEDTQYF. The CDR3 nucleotides are TGTGCCAGCAGCTTGGGATGGGAAGATACGCAGTATTTT.

The chain joins TRBV19 to TRBJ1-1; no reliable D call. Trimming removed 3 bases at V and 7 bases at J, with 12 bases between. Germline values: CDR1 LNHDA, CDR2 SQIVND (reference sequence). The CDR3 runs to 13 residues. CDR3 in DNA: TGTGCCAGTAGTATCATTCTGACCGGTGAAGCTTTCTTT. It yields the protein CASSIILTGEAFF.

This CDR3 reads CASSLLAGAANEQFF. Written as DNA, the CDR3 is TGCGCCAGCAGCTTACTAGCGGGGGCAGCGAATGAGCAGTTCTTC. This chain joins TRBV5-1 and TRBJ2-1; 11 bases align to TRBD2. The germline gives CDR1 SGHRS, CDR2 YFSETQ. The CDR3 sequence is 15 residues long. V lost 2 bases to trimming and J lost 7 bases; unmatched junction nucleotides: 5. Using reference TRBV5-1 and TRBJ2-1 for the parts outside the CDR3, the full variable domain is KAGVTQTPRYLIKTRGQQVTLSCSPISGHRSVSWYQQTPGQGLQFLFEYFSETQRNKGNFPGRFSGRQFSNSRSEMNVSTLELGDSALYLCASSLLAGAANEQFFGPGTRLTVL.

This clonotype was recorded once. The chain carries TRBV25-1 and TRBJ1-1; D is unclear. Germline V gene data show CDR1 as MGHDK and CDR2 as SYGVNS. Trimming pared 3 bases from V and 0 bases from J, leaving 14 bases between. This CDR3 region has 16 residues. Here the CDR3 DNA reads TGTGCCAGCAGTGATGGGCAGCGCAGCATGAACACTGAAGCTTTCTTT. As protein: CASSDGQRSMNTEAFF.

CDR3 protein: CASGQGGGGYTF. CDR3 in DNA: TGTGCCAGCGGACAGGGCGGTGGAGGCTACACCTTC. This chain connects TRBV6-2 or TRBV6-3 to TRBJ1-2, with 8 bases fitting TRBD1. This CDR3 comprises 12 residues. Germline V gives CDR1 MNHEY, CDR2 SVGEGT. J gave up 8 bases and V 8 bases, and 7 bases lay outside the gene matches.

The chain recombines TRBV2 with TRBJ2-7; 10 nucleotides align to TRBD1. CDR3 length: 12 amino acids. Germline V gives CDR1 SNHLY, CDR2 FYNNEI. V gave up 5 bases and J gave up 6 bases; unmatched junction bases: 1. The CDR3 loop reads CASSRDRGEQYF. In DNA form, the CDR3 reads TGTGCCAGCAGTAGGGACAGGGGCGAGCAGTACTTC.

CDR3 nucleotides: TGTGCCAGCAGTGCCCTCCCGAGCTATGAGCAGTACTTC. Protein product: CASSALPSYEQYF. This chain joins TRBV6-5 and TRBJ2-7; D unclear. This CDR3 has 13 residues. Trimming removed 5 bases at V and 7 bases at J, with 15 bases between. Germline V gene lookup returns CDR1 MNHEY and CDR2 SVGAGI.

The rearrangement joins TRBV18 to TRBJ1-5; no clear D gene. Germline V gene sequence: CDR1 KGHSH, CDR2 LQKENI. V lost 3 bases and J lost 5, with 14 bases in between. The CDR3 extends over 15 amino acids. The CDR3 loop is CASSPFQITDQPQHF. The CDR3 DNA sequence: TGTGCCAGCTCACCGTTCCAAATTACGGATCAGCCCCAGCATTTT.

The chain joins TRBV18 to TRBJ2-2; 11 positions match TRBD2. The V and J ends lost 8 bases and 0 bases, in that order; junction bases with no gene match: 8. The CDR3 contains 17 residues. The germline V gene has CDR1 KGHSH and CDR2 LQKENI. In nucleotides, the CDR3 is TGTGCCAGCCCAACGCAACTAGCGGGGGCGAACACCGGGGAGCTGTTTTTT. Its protein product is CASPTQLAGANTGELFF.

The chain combines TRBV10-3 with TRBJ2-1; a possible D gene is TRBD1 (6 bases). V was trimmed by 0 bases and J by 4 bases, leaving 13 bases between them. The length of the CDR3 is 16 residues. CDR1 and CDR2 (germline): ENHRY, SYGVKD. CDR3 amino acids: CAISESEAGAYNEQFF. The CDR3 DNA reads as TGTGCCATCAGTGAGTCCGAGGCAGGGGCGTACAATGAGCAGTTCTTC.

The J gene is TRBJ2-2, the V gene TRBV7-9, with D perhaps TRBD1 (5 bases). Germline values: CDR1 SEHNR, CDR2 FQNEAQ (reference sequence). The ends were cut back, 6 bases at V and 0 bases at J, with 8 bases in the middle. The CDR3 has 14 residues. The CDR3 coding sequence is TGTGCCAGCAGACCGGACACGAACACCGGGGAGCTGTTTTTT. Its protein is CASRPDTNTGELFF.